The 14 T cell receptor beta chains below come from one sample, sequenced in a study of vaccination and CD4 T cells after COVID-19. Antigens for these TCRs are unknown. An Oncomine TCR Beta short-read assay was used to sequence the DNA from cultured CD4+ T cells. TCRdb passed the PCR reads through MiXCR, listing each CDR3 protein once. In the table there are approximately 13,000 distinct CDR3 sequences, 75% to 80% of which are singletons. Treatment here: approximately 9-day PBMC culture with coronavirus spike peptide pools or control peptides (ViraFEST assay). Sequenced input: CD4+ T cells from blood, cultured in vitro. The receptor set was obtained from a human donor who had recovered from COVID-19.

The chain combines TRBV6-1 with TRBJ2-4; perhaps TRBD1 as D (6 bases). CDR1 MNHNS and CDR2 SASEGT come from the germline V gene. Trimming removed 5 bases from V and 2 bases from J, with 13 bases in between. The CDR3 consists of 15 residues. The DNA of the CDR3 is TGTGCCAGCAGTCTACTACAGGGTACCAAAAACATTCAGTACTTC. This gives the protein CASSLLQGTKNIQYF.

The chain has TRBV20-1 and TRBJ2-2; 8 bases align to TRBD1. Trimming removed 5 bases from V and 0 bases from J; junction bases left unmatched: 8. Germline V CDR1 and CDR2: DFQATT, SNEGSKA (reference sequence). The CDR3 has 16 amino acids. The CDR3 coding sequence is TGCAGTGCTCCCTGGACAGGGAACGCGAACACCGGGGAGCTGTTTTTT. It translates to CSAPWTGNANTGELFF.

This clonotype has only one observation. V gene TRBV11-2 combines with J gene TRBJ2-1; possible D gene TRBD2, 5 bases. This CDR3 comprises 12 residues. Deletions cut 5 bases from V and 11 bases from J, with 13 bases between. Per germline, CDR1 SGHAT and CDR2 FQNNGV. The CDR3 here is CASSPSRMQQFF. The CDR3, as DNA: TGTGCCAGCAGCCCTAGCCGAATGCAGCAGTTCTTC. The full variable domain, its missing parts supplied by reference TRBV11-2 and TRBJ2-1, is EAGVAQSPRYKIIEKRQSVAFWCNPISGHATLYWYQQILGQGPKLLIQFQNNGVVDDSQLPKDRFSAERLKGVDSTLKIQPAKLEDSAVYLCASSPSRMQQFFGPGTRLTVL.

This chain joins TRBV6-1 and TRBJ1-6, with D unresolved. This CDR3 region has 17 residues. Trimming cost V 6 bases and J 2 bases, with 17 bases left between them. Germline-derived CDR1 and CDR2 are MNHNS and SASEGT. CDR3 region: CASSPNMDGTYNSPLHF. The CDR3 bases are TGTGCCAGCAGCCCAAACATGGATGGAACCTATAATTCACCCCTCCACTTT.

V usage is TRBV7-3 and J usage is TRBJ1-1; 9 bases fit TRBD1. Germline-derived CDR1 and CDR2 are SGHTA and FQGTGA. The trim removed 5 bases at V and 7 bases at J, leaving 11 bases unmatched. CDR3 length: 15 residues. DNA for the CDR3: TGTGCCAGCAGCATCTCCCGGGACAGGGTTGGTGAAGCTTTCTTT. It translates to CASSISRDRVGEAFF.

V is TRBV6-2 or TRBV6-3 and J is TRBJ2-5; 8 positions match TRBD2. Germline loops: CDR1 MNHEY, CDR2 SVGEGT. V trimming: 2 bases; J trimming: 5 bases; junction bases outside the gene matches: 4. The CDR3 is 14 amino acids. CDR3 in amino acids: CASSYRTSWETQYF. The CDR3 DNA reads as TGTGCCAGCAGTTACCGGACTAGCTGGGAGACCCAGTACTTC.

This clonotype appeared a few times. The CDR3 DNA reads TGCAGTGCCCTAGCACAGGGGGCGGTTGGCTACACCTTC. Encoded protein: CSALAQGAVGYTF. The chain joins TRBV20-1 to TRBJ1-2; 9 bases align to TRBD1. Losses at the gene ends were 6 bases for V and 7 bases for J; bases not matched to a gene: 9. This CDR3 spans 13 amino acids. The germline gives CDR1 DFQATT, CDR2 SNEGSKA (reference sequence).

This clonotype is a singleton in its sample. The chain combines TRBV10-1 with TRBJ2-3; TRBD2 aligns across 9 bases. The CDR3 has 16 residues. CDR1 is WNHNN, CDR2 SYGVQD, per germline (reference sequence). The ends lost 2 bases at V and 6 bases at J; junction bases unmatched: 9. The CDR3 loop is CASSERVTGLADTQYF. CDR3 nucleotide sequence: TGCGCCAGCAGTGAGAGGGTGACAGGACTAGCGGATACGCAGTATTTT.

The J gene is TRBJ2-7, the V gene TRBV2; D unclear. This CDR3 contains 11 residues. Trimming left V 4 bases short and J 3 bases short, with 4 bases between. The V gene's germline CDR1 is SNHLY and CDR2 FYNNEI. CDR3 loop: CASSGNYEQYF. The CDR3 DNA is TGTGCCAGCAGTGGAAACTACGAGCAGTACTTC. Looking up the rest from reference TRBV2 and TRBJ2-7 gives the full variable domain: EPEVTQTPSHQVTQMGQEVILRCVPISNHLYFYWYRQILGQKVEFLVSFYNNEISEKSEIFDDQFSVERPDGSNFTLKIRSTKLEDSAMYFCASSGNYEQYFGPGTRLTVT.

The chain recombines TRBV19 with TRBJ2-2; the D gene is possibly TRBD1 (5 bases). The germline CDR1 and CDR2 sequences are LNHDA and SQIVND (reference sequence). CDR3 length: 15 amino acids. Trimming removed 9 bases at V and 5 bases at J, with 19 bases between. CDR3 in amino acids: CASLRTSPLTGELFF. The CDR3 DNA follows: TGTGCCAGCCTCCGGACATCCCCACTAACCGGGGAGCTGTTTTTT.

The chain has TRBV20-1 and TRBJ1-2; maybe TRBD1 (5 bases). V lost 3 bases and J lost 2, with 16 bases in between. The CDR3 length is 15 residues. CDR1 and CDR2 from the germline V gene are DFQATT and SNEGSKA (reference sequence). CDR3 in DNA: TGCAGTGCTAGGATTACTAGGGGCCTCAACTATGGCTACACCTTC. It specifies CSARITRGLNYGYTF.

A word on this clonotype: The junction departs from germline at one end; a sequencing error may be responsible. J is TRBJ2-3 and V is TRBV20-1; D unclear. The CDR3 runs 13 residues. Germline assignment: CDR1 DFQATT and CDR2 SNEGSKA (reference sequence). CDR3 DNA: TGCAGTGCTAGAGGCGGTAGCAGAGATACGCAGTATTTT. Its protein is CSARGGSRDTQYF.

The rearrangement joins TRBV15 to TRBJ2-5, with a tentative D call TRBD2 (7 bases). Germline CDR1 LNHNV, CDR2 YYDKDF (reference sequence). The CDR3 runs to 15 residues. V was cut by 0 bases and J by 5 bases, with 13 bases left in between. The CDR3 spells CATSRDRGAGETQYF. DNA of the CDR3: TGTGCCACCAGCAGAGATCGGGGGGCGGGGGAGACCCAGTACTTC.

The chain couples TRBV20-1 to TRBJ1-2, with D unresolved. The V end lost 7 bases, the J end lost 0 bases, and 12 bases lay between the germline ends. Germline loops: CDR1 DFQATT, CDR2 SNEGSKA (reference sequence). This CDR3 has 13 residues. The CDR3 DNA sequence: TGCAGTGTAGGCAGAACAGCTAACTATGGCTACACCTTC. The encoded protein is CSVGRTANYGYTF.